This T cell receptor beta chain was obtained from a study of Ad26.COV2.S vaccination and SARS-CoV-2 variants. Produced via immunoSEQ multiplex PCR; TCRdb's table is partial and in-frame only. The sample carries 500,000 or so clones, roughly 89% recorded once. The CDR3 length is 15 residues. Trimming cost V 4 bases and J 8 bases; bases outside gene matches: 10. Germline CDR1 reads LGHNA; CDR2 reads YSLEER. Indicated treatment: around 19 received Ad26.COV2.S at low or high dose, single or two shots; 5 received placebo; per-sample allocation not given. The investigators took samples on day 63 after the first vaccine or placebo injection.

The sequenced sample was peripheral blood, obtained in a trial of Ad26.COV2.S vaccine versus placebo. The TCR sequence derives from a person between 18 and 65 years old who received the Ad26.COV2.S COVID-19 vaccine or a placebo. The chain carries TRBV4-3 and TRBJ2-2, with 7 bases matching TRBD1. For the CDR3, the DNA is TGCGCCAGCAGCCGGGACAGAGGGTCCGGGGGGGAGCTGTTTTTT. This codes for CASSRDRGSGGELFF.